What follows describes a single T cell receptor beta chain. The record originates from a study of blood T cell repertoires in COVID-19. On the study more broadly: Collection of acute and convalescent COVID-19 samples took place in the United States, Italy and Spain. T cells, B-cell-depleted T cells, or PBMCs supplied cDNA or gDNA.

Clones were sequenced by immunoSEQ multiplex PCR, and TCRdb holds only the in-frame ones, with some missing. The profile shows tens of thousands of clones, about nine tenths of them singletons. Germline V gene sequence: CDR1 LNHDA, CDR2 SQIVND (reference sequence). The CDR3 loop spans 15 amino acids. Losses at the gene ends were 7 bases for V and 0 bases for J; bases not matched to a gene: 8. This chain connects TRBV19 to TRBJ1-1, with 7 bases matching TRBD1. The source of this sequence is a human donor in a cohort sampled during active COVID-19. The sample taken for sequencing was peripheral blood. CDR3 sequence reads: CASTPTGFMNTEAFF. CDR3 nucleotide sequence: TGTGCCAGTACCCCGACAGGGTTTATGAACACTGAAGCTTTCTTT.